Listed below are T cell receptor beta chains from one sample, sequenced in a study of T-cell reconstitution after alpha-beta-depleted transplantation in children. TCRdb re-analysed the PCR reads in MiXCR, keeping a single row per CDR3 protein. The data contain approximately 400,000 distinct CDR3 sequences, roughly 17% of them singletons. The sample consisted of PBMCs, mostly from graft donor cells, taken 360 days after TCRalphabeta/CD19-depleted stem cell transplant. All receptors derive from a boy under two years old who had a stem cell transplant for Wiskott-Aldrich syndrome, so the T cells may come from the graft donor. Each CDR3 is given with its conserved first and last residue. A D gene is named only where the DNA matches it firmly. The size field is filled for only some rows; it gives once, few, many or a size class.

cdr3_length	d_call	v_call	j_call	clone_size	cdr3_nt	cdr3_aa
15	TRBD1	TRBV11-2	TRBJ2-7	-	TGTGCCAGCAGGCCGCCCGGGACAGCTCCCTACGAGCAGTACTTC	CASRPPGTAPYEQYF
13	-	TRBV18	TRBJ2-7	-	TGTGCCAGCTCAACGGGAGTCTCCTACGAGCAGTACTTC	CASSTGVSYEQYF
17	-	TRBV13	TRBJ2-5	few	TGTGCCAGCAGCTTGTTCGGGCCGGGTTCCACCGGGTCGGCCCAGTACTTC	CASSLFGPGSTGSAQYF
15	-	TRBV20-1	TRBJ2-4	-	TGCAGTGCTCCCAGAGAGAGGGGGGCCAAAAACATTCAGTACTTC	CSAPRERGAKNIQYF
15	-	TRBV5-1	TRBJ2-7	-	TGCGCCAGCAGCTTTTACCAGGGAGGTCCCTACGAGCAGTACTTC	CASSFYQGGPYEQYF
12	TRBD1	TRBV29-1	TRBJ2-5	few	TGCAGCTCTGACAGGGATCAAGAGACCCAGTACTTC	CSSDRDQETQYF
13	-	TRBV19	TRBJ2-3	-	TGTGCCAGTAGTATAGCCACCGGCGATACGCAGTATTTT	CASSIATGDTQYF
12	-	TRBV12-3/TRBV12-4	TRBJ1-1	many	TGTGCCAGCAGTTCCTTAAAGAGGGAAGCTTTCTTT	CASSSLKREAFF
15	-	TRBV10-3	TRBJ2-1	-	TGTGCCGTTAAGGGGCAGGGAAAGTCTGGCGATGAGCAGTTCTTC	CAVKGQGKSGDEQFF
15	TRBD1	TRBV6-4	TRBJ2-3	many	TGTGCCAGCAGTGAGAACAGGGGGAGCACAGATACGCAGTATTTT	CASSENRGSTDTQYF
15	-	TRBV19	TRBJ1-5	few	TGTGCCAGTAGTATGGATCCGGTTAGCAATCAGCCCCAGCATTTT	CASSMDPVSNQPQHF
13	TRBD1	TRBV12-3/TRBV12-4	TRBJ1-1	few	TGTGCCAGCAGTTTATTCGACAGGGGGCCTGCTTTCTTT	CASSLFDRGPAFF
15	TRBD2	TRBV20-1	TRBJ2-4	few	TGCAGTGCAGGACTAGCGGGGAGGGCCAAAAACATTCAGTACTTC	CSAGLAGRAKNIQYF
16	-	TRBV7-9	TRBJ2-7	few	TGTGCCAGCAGCTTCCTTAGCGGAGGAGGGATTTACGAGCAGTACTTC	CASSFLSGGGIYEQYF
14	-	TRBV5-1	TRBJ2-7	few	TGCGCCAGCAGCTTGGATATAGGGAAAAACGAGCAGTACTTC	CASSLDIGKNEQYF
14	-	TRBV29-1	TRBJ2-3	few	TGCAGCGTTGCTGCGGGAACTAGCACAGATACGCAGTATTTT	CSVAAGTSTDTQYF
13	-	TRBV12-3/TRBV12-4	TRBJ1-5	few	TGTGCCAGCAGTTGGGACCTCAATCAGCCCCAGCATTTT	CASSWDLNQPQHF
12	-	TRBV7-9	TRBJ1-1	few	TGTGCCAGCAGAAATGGGAACACTGAAGCTTTCTTT	CASRNGNTEAFF
11	-	TRBV29-1	TRBJ1-2	-	TGCAGCGTTGGGGTTAACTATGGCTACACCTTC	CSVGVNYGYTF
14	-	TRBV20-1	TRBJ2-7	few	TGCAGTGCTAGACTACTCGGAGCGGGCTACGAGCAGTACTTC	CSARLLGAGYEQYF
13	-	TRBV20-1	TRBJ2-3	-	TGCAGTGCCGGGGGGCCACTTGAGGATACGCAGTATTTT	CSAGGPLEDTQYF